This is a list of T cell receptor beta chains from one sample in a study of identical twins. TCRdb processed the 5' RACE reads anew with MiXCR; each CDR3 protein has one entry. The sample holds some 500,000 distinct CDR3 sequences; around a tenth are singletons and the top ten take roughly 3.2%. These data were likewise used in another study, on yellow fever vaccine responses in identical twins.

Sequenced sample: PBMCs. The receptors come from a woman aged 18-29 years in good health. Both conserved end residues are part of each CDR3. The D gene is left open where the match is weak. The size entry is marked missing in some rows and otherwise reads once, few, many or a size class.

CASSLAQQETQYF	TGTGCCAGCAGCTTGGCCCAGCAAGAGACCCAGTACTTC	many	-	TRBV5-6	TRBJ2-5
CASSLTAGLKETQYF	TGTGCCAGCAGCTTAACGGCGGGGTTAAAAGAGACCCAGTACTTC	many	-	TRBV7-2	TRBJ2-5
CASSQVGAGNGYTF	TGTGCCAGCAGCCAAGTGGGAGCAGGGAACGGCTACACCTTC	-	-	TRBV4-2	TRBJ1-2
CASASGLAKETQYF	TGTGCTAGTGCCTCAGGACTAGCCAAAGAGACCCAGTACTTC	-	TRBD2	TRBV12-5	TRBJ2-5
CASSDWLLSGNTIYF	TGTGCCAGCAGTGATTGGCTGCTCTCTGGAAACACCATATATTTT	few	-	TRBV2	TRBJ1-3
CSARPTGVKLSGANVLTF	TGCAGTGCTAGACCAACAGGGGTAAAGCTGTCTGGGGCCAACGTCCTGACTTTC	-	TRBD1	TRBV20-1	TRBJ2-6
CAISEGPIPYEQYF	TGTGCCATCAGTGAGGGCCCCATTCCCTACGAGCAGTACTTC	many	-	TRBV10-3	TRBJ2-7
CASSLQGFGNTIYF	TGTGCCAGCAGCCTACAGGGGTTCGGAAACACCATATATTTT	many	TRBD1	TRBV3-1	TRBJ1-3
CASSFASGRRDTQYF	TGTGCCAGCAGTTTTGCTAGCGGGAGGAGAGATACGCAGTATTTT	-	TRBD2	TRBV12-3/TRBV12-4	TRBJ2-3
CASSGQGITGELFF	TGTGCCAGCAGTGGGCAGGGAATTACCGGGGAGCTGTTTTTT	many	-	TRBV6-2/TRBV6-3	TRBJ2-2
CASSQRGGQETQYF	TGTGCCAGCAGCCAACGGGGGGGCCAAGAGACCCAGTACTTC	-	TRBD2	TRBV7-3	TRBJ2-5
CASRGRRARTDTQYF	TGTGCCAGCAGAGGGAGGAGAGCCCGCACAGATACGCAGTATTTT	many	-	TRBV12-3/TRBV12-4	TRBJ2-3
CASSLQVAGELFF	TGTGCCAGTAGTCTACAGGTTGCCGGGGAGCTGTTTTTT	-	-	TRBV19	TRBJ2-2
CSAQLSYEQYF	TGCAGTGCCCAATTATCCTACGAGCAGTACTTC	-	-	TRBV20-1	TRBJ2-7
CSARGTAVSGNTIYF	TGCAGTGCTAGAGGTACAGCAGTCTCTGGAAACACCATATATTTT	few	-	TRBV20-1	TRBJ1-3
CASRERTGGTEAFF	TGCGCCAGCAGAGAAAGGACAGGGGGCACTGAAGCTTTCTTT	few	TRBD1	TRBV5-1	TRBJ1-1
CSVRSKDRAYEQYF	TGCAGCGTTCGCTCCAAGGACAGGGCCTACGAGCAGTACTTC	-	TRBD1	TRBV29-1	TRBJ2-7
CASSPGTSGGAVTQYF	TGTGCCAGCAGCCCCGGGACTAGCGGGGGGGCGGTTACGCAGTATTTT	few	TRBD2	TRBV7-2	TRBJ2-3
CASSDNGNGQPQHF	TGTGCCAGCAGTGACAATGGTAATGGTCAGCCCCAGCATTTT	few	-	TRBV27	TRBJ1-5
CASSLTPGLAGARFGEQYF	TGTGCCAGCAGCCTAACCCCGGGACTAGCGGGGGCGCGCTTTGGCGAGCAGTACTTC	once	TRBD2	TRBV7-2	TRBJ2-7
CASSPHGIHYGYTF	TGTGCCAGCAGCCCTCATGGGATCCACTATGGCTACACCTTC	few	-	TRBV11-2	TRBJ1-2
CASSWVGTGDEQYF	TGCGCCAGCAGCTGGGTTGGGACAGGGGACGAGCAGTACTTC	-	TRBD1	TRBV5-1	TRBJ2-7
CASSPLLTGGDTQYF	TGTGCCAGCAGTCCTCTGCTGACTGGGGGGGATACGCAGTATTTT	many	-	TRBV28	TRBJ2-3
CASSYTRTDNEQFF	TGTGCCAGCAGCTACACGCGGACGGACAATGAGCAGTTCTTC	few	-	TRBV11-2	TRBJ2-1
CASSRSDRVYGYTF	TGTGCCAGCAGCCGGTCGGACAGGGTCTATGGCTACACCTTC	many	TRBD1	TRBV3-1	TRBJ1-2
CASSSTHGSYNEQFF	TGTGCCAGCAGCTCGACCCACGGCTCCTACAATGAGCAGTTCTTC	-	-	TRBV7-2	TRBJ2-1
CASSPDRGPDEQYF	TGTGCCAGCTCACCGGACAGGGGGCCGGATGAGCAGTACTTC	-	TRBD1	TRBV18	TRBJ2-7
CASSLGRLQETQYF	TGTGCCAGCAGCTTAGGGCGACTCCAAGAGACCCAGTACTTC	-	-	TRBV7-2	TRBJ2-5
CASSPGQGAGEQYF	TGTGCCAGCAGCCCCGGACAGGGGGCCGGCGAGCAGTACTTC	many	TRBD1	TRBV7-6	TRBJ2-7
CASSLEGLVGHNEQFF	TGTGCCAGCAGCTTAGAGGGGCTAGTCGGGCACAATGAGCAGTTCTTC	-	-	TRBV7-9	TRBJ2-1
CSVEDLAGGTYNEQFF	TGCAGCGTTGAAGATTTAGCGGGAGGGACCTACAATGAGCAGTTCTTC	many	TRBD2	TRBV29-1	TRBJ2-1
CSSTPEPGGSYEQYF	TGCTCCAGCACCCCTGAACCCGGGGGATCCTACGAGCAGTACTTC	-	-	TRBV5-1	TRBJ2-7
CASSQTGTKTYEQYF	TGTGCCAGCAGCCAGACAGGAACCAAAACCTACGAGCAGTACTTC	-	-	TRBV3-1	TRBJ2-7